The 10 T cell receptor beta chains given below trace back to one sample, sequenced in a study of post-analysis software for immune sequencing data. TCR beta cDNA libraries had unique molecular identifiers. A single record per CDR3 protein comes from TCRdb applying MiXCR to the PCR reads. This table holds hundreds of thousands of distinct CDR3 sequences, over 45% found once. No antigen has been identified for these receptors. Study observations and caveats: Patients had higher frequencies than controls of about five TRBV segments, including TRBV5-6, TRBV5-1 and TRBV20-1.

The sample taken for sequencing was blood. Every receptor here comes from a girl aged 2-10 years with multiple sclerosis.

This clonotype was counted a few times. Here the CDR3 DNA reads TGTGCCAGCAGCTTAGAAGCTAGCGGGGGGGCCTACGAGCAGTACTTC. This gives the protein CASSLEASGGAYEQYF. This sequence joins TRBV11-2 and TRBJ2-7, with 12 bases fitting TRBD2. J was trimmed by 2 bases and V by 0 bases; bases with no gene match: 2. Germline loops: CDR1 SGHAT, CDR2 FQNNGV. The CDR3 is 16 residues long.

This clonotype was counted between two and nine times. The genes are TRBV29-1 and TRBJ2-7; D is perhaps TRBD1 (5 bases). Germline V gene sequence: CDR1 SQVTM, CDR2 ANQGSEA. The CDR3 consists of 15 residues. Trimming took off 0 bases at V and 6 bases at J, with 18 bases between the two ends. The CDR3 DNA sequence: TGCAGCGTTGAAGATCACAGGAGACTTTGTTGCGAGCAGTACTTC. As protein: CSVEDHRRLCCEQYF.

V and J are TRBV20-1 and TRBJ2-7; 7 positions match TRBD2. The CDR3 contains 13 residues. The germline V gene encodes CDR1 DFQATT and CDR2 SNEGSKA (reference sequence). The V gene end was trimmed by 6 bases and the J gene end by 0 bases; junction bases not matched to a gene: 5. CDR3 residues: CSAATSDSYEQYF. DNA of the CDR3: TGCAGTGCAGCCACTAGCGACTCCTACGAGCAGTACTTC.

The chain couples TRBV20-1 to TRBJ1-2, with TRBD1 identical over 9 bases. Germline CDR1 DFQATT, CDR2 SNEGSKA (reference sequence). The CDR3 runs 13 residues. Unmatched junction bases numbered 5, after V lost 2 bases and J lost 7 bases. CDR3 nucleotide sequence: TGCAGTGCTAGAACAGGGGGCGCGGGTGGCTACACCTTC. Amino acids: CSARTGGAGGYTF.

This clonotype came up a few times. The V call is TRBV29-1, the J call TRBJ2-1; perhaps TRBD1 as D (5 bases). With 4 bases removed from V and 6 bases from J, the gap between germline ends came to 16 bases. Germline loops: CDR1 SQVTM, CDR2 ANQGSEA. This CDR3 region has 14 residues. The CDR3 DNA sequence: TGCAGCGTTGTATTAGGGGCACCTTCCAATGAGCAGTTCTTC. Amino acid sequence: CSVVLGAPSNEQFF.

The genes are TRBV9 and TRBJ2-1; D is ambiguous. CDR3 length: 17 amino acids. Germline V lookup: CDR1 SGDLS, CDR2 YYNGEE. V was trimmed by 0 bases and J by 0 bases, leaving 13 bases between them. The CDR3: CASSVGASGYSYNEQFF. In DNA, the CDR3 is TGTGCCAGCAGCGTAGGGGCCAGTGGGTACTCCTACAATGAGCAGTTCTTC.

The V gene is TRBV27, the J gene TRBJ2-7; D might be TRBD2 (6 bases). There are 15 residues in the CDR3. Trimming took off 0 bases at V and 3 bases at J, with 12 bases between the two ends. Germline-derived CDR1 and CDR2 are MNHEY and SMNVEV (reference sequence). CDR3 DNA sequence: TGTGCCAGCAGTTTATCGGCTACGCGGGGCTACGAGCAGTACTTC. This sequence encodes CASSLSATRGYEQYF.

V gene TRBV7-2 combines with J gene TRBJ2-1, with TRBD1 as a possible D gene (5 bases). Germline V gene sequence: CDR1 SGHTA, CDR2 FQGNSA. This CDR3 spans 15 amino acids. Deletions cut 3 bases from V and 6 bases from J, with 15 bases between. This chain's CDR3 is CASSLFRTIVNEQFF. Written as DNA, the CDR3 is TGTGCCAGCAGCTTGTTTCGGACAATAGTCAATGAGCAGTTCTTC.

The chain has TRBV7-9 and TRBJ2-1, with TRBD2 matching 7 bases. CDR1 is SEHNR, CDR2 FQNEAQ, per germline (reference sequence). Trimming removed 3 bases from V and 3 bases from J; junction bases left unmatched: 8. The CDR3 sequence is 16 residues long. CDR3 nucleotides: TGTGCCAGCAGCTTGGACCGGGGGGACGGCTACAATGAGCAGTTCTTC. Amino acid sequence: CASSLDRGDGYNEQFF.

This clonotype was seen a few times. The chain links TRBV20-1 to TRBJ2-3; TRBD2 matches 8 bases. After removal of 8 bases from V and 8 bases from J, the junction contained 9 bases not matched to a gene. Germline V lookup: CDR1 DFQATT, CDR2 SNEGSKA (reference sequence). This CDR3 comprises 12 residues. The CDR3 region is CSCSTGGGTQYF. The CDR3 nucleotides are TGCAGTTGCTCTACCGGGGGGGGTACGCAGTATTTT.